This TCR beta chain was obtained from a study of T cells in Graves' hyperthyroidism and ophthalmopathy. Turning to the study itself: Once the initial diagnosis was made, peripheral blood was obtained before any treatment. Study observations and caveats: Most thyroid clonotypes expanded above 0.001 appeared in blood too.

Diagnosis of hyperthyroidism was new in patients aged 18 to 65, and its duration was under 2 months. Diagnosis rested on symptoms, serum thyroxine and TRAb, thyroid ultrasound, and orbital computed tomography. The sample holds many counts of this clonotype. Its antigen is currently unknown. Amplification targeted TCR beta CDR3 regions from RNA transcripts. The primer set for the first-round RT-PCR of the TCR CDR3 was HTBI. TCRdb itself ran the multiplex PCR reads through MiXCR, one entry per CDR3 protein. The sample has around 420,000 distinct CDR3 sequences, about a sixth seen once. The germline gives CDR1 MDHEN, CDR2 SYDVKM. V lost 6 bases and J lost 3, with 18 bases in between. The CDR3 has 15 residues.

The chain recombines TRBV28 with TRBJ2-7; D not certain. This TCR was sampled from a woman aged 18-29 years with Graves' hyperthyroidism. Sequences were obtained from blood. The CDR3 protein is CASRAPPGVSYEQYF. Written as DNA, the CDR3 is TGTGCCAGCAGGGCCCCCCCCGGCGTGAGCTACGAGCAGTACTTC.